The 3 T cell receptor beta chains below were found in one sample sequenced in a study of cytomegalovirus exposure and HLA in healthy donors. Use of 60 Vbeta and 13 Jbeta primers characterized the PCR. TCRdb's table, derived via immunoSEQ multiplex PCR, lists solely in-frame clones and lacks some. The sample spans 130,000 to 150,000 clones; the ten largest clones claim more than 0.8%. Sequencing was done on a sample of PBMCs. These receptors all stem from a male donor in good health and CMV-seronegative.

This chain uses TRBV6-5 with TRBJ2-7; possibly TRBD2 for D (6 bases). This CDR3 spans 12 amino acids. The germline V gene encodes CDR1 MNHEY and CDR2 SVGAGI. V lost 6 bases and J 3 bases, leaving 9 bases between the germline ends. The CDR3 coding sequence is TGTGCCAGCAGCCCGGGAGTCTACGAGCAGTACTTC. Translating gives CASSPGVYEQYF.

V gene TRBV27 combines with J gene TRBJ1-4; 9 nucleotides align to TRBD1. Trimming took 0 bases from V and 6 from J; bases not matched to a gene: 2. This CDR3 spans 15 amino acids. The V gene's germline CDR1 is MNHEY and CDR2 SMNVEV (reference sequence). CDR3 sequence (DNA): TGTGCCAGCAGTTTATCTGGACAGGGGCATGAAAAACTGTTTTTT. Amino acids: CASSLSGQGHEKLFF.

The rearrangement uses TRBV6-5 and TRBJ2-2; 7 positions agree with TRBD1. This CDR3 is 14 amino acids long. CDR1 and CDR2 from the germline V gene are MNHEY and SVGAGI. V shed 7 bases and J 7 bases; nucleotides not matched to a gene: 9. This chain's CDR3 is CASTITGVGGELFF. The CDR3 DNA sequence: TGTGCCAGCACTATAACAGGGGTGGGCGGGGAGCTGTTTTTT.